Each of the 27 T cell receptor beta chains below was sequenced from the same sample in a study of OX40 agonist ivuxolimab in advanced cancers. Assay used: immunoSEQ multiplex PCR; TCRdb lists only in-frame clones, some missing. The data contain fewer than 95,000 clones, approximately 84% of them singletons. This specimen was CD4+ or CD8+ T cells sorted from blood, taken in a trial of the OX40 agonist ivuxolimab. These receptor sequences come from an adult with an advanced solid tumor such as melanoma, head and neck, liver or kidney cancer.

CDR3 nucleotides: TGTGCCACCAGCAGAGATCGGCCGGATACGCAGTATTTT. This gives the protein CATSRDRPDTQYF. The chain joins TRBV15 to TRBJ2-3; D ambiguous. This CDR3 contains 13 residues. Germline values: CDR1 LNHNV, CDR2 YYDKDF (reference sequence). Trimming took off 0 bases at V and 6 bases at J, with 7 bases between the two ends.

V and J are TRBV6-6 and TRBJ1-1; 8 bases line up with TRBD1. The V gene end was trimmed by 6 bases and the J gene end by 6 bases; junction bases not matched to a gene: 6. The CDR3 has 13 amino acids. Germline V lookup: CDR1 MNHNY, CDR2 SVGAGI (reference sequence). CDR3 sequence (DNA): TGTGCCAGCAGCCCCGACAGGGGCGCTGAAGCTTTCTTT. Its translation: CASSPDRGAEAFF.

This clone occurred a few times. V is TRBV11-3 and J is TRBJ2-2; TRBD1 matches 7 bases. The CDR3 is 15 residues long. Looked up from germline, CDR1 is SGHNT and CDR2 is YENEEA. Germline trimming cut 5 bases from V and 6 bases from J; bases unmatched to any gene: 9. The CDR3 region is CASSPNRQGSGELFF. The CDR3 coding sequence is TGTGCCAGCAGCCCTAACCGACAGGGATCCGGGGAGCTGTTTTTT.

The V call is TRBV4-1, the J call TRBJ2-1; 8 positions match TRBD2. This CDR3 region has 15 residues. V trimming: 3 bases; J trimming: 3 bases; junction bases outside the gene matches: 4. The germline V gene encodes CDR1 MGHRA and CDR2 YSYEKL. CDR3 loop: CASSQGAGGYNEQFF. CDR3 in DNA: TGCGCCAGCAGCCAGGGGGCGGGAGGCTACAATGAGCAGTTCTTC.

This chain joins TRBV5-8 and TRBJ2-2; maybe TRBD1 (5 bases). This CDR3 is 14 amino acids long. CDR1 is SGHTS and CDR2 is YDEGEE in the germline V gene. V was trimmed by 5 bases and J by 3 bases, leaving 11 bases between them. In DNA form, the CDR3 reads TGTGCCAGCAGTCTGGACACTTACACCGGGGAGCTGTTTTTT. Residues: CASSLDTYTGELFF. Supplemented by reference TRBV5-8 and TRBJ2-2, the full variable domain reads EAGVTQSPTHLIKTRGQQATLRCSPISGHTSVYWYQQALGLGLQFLLWYDEGEERNRGNFPPRFSGRQFPNYSSELNVNALELEDSALYLCASSLDTYTGELFFGEGSRLTVL.

CDR3 nucleotides: TGCGCCAGCTTCCACGGGGGCGCCACAGATACGCAGTATTTT. Translated, it gives CASFHGGATDTQYF. This chain uses TRBV5-1 with TRBJ2-3; either TRBD1 or TRBD2 may fit D (6 bases each). V was cut by 7 bases and J by 2 bases, with 14 bases left in between. The CDR3 spans 14 residues. Per the germline V gene, CDR1 is SGHRS and CDR2 is YFSETQ.

This chain uses TRBV11-2 with TRBJ1-2; weak D call: TRBD1 (6 bases). This CDR3 comprises 15 residues. V was clipped by 2 bases and J by 7 bases, with 17 bases between them. CDR1 is SGHAT and CDR2 is FQNNGV in the germline V gene. CDR3 residues: CASSLYTGPMVGYTF. In nucleotides, the CDR3 is TGTGCCAGCAGCTTATATACAGGGCCAATGGTTGGCTACACCTTC.

The chain carries TRBV19 and TRBJ1-1; 7 bases match TRBD1. Germline assignment: CDR1 LNHDA and CDR2 SQIVND (reference sequence). This CDR3 region has 13 residues. J gave up 1 base and V 7 bases, and 3 bases lay outside the gene matches. This chain's CDR3 is CASIRQGNTEAFF. The CDR3 DNA is TGTGCCAGTATTCGACAGGGGAACACTGAAGCTTTCTTT.

The chain employs TRBV7-9 and TRBJ2-3; TRBD1 matches 9 bases. The CDR3 covers 17 residues. The ends lost 4 bases at V and 4 bases at J; junction bases unmatched: 12. Germline CDR1 reads SEHNR; CDR2 reads FQNEAQ (reference sequence). The CDR3 is CASSSQTGTGRADTQYF. The CDR3, as DNA: TGTGCCAGCAGCTCGCAAACCGGGACAGGGAGGGCAGATACGCAGTATTTT.

V usage is TRBV7-9 and J usage is TRBJ2-3; D is ambiguous. V lost 1 base and J 2 bases, leaving 4 bases between the germline ends. The germline gives CDR1 SEHNR, CDR2 FQNEAQ (reference sequence). The CDR3 length is 13 residues. As DNA, the CDR3 is TGTGCCAGCAGCTTAGGTGTCACAGATACGCAGTATTTT. Encoded protein: CASSLGVTDTQYF. The whole variable domain, remainder taken from reference TRBV7-9 and TRBJ2-3, is DTGVSQNPRHKITKRGQNVTFRCDPISEHNRLYWYRQTLGQGPEFLTYFQNEAQLEKSRLLSDRFSAERPKGSFSTLEIQRTEQGDSAMYLCASSLGVTDTQYFGPGTRLTVL.

The gene calls are TRBV27 and TRBJ2-6; D could derive from TRBD1 or TRBD2 (6 bases each). The V and J ends lost 4 bases and 2 bases respectively, with 18 bases between them. From germline, CDR1 is MNHEY and CDR2 SMNVEV (reference sequence). CDR3 length: 18 amino acids. The CDR3 DNA reads as TGTGCCAGCAGTTCCCGCGGAGGGGGAAGAGCTGGGGCCAACGTCCTGACTTTC. Translated: CASSSRGGGRAGANVLTF.

The chain joins TRBV4-1 to TRBJ1-1, with D maybe TRBD1 (5 bases). Trimming stripped 1 base from V and 4 bases from J, with 13 bases between. The CDR3 contains 15 residues. The germline CDR1 and CDR2 sequences are MGHRA and YSYEKL. The CDR3 loop is CASSQGRQSVTEAFF. DNA for the CDR3: TGCGCCAGCAGCCAAGGGAGACAGTCGGTCACTGAAGCTTTCTTT.

This clone turned up a few times. CDR3 sequence (DNA): TGCAGCGTCAGCCAGAACCAGGGTTCCGGGGAGCTGTTTTTT. This sequence encodes CSVSQNQGSGELFF. The chain uses TRBV29-1 and TRBJ2-2, with D maybe TRBD1 (5 bases). Germline lookup yields CDR1 SQVTM and CDR2 ANQGSEA. Trimming removed 6 bases at V and 6 bases at J, with 17 bases between. The CDR3 has 14 residues.

The chain is built from TRBV11-2 and TRBJ1-1; no firm D call. Trimming took off 5 bases at V and 3 bases at J, with 7 bases between the two ends. The CDR3 sequence is 12 residues long. The germline V gene encodes CDR1 SGHAT and CDR2 FQNNGV. In nucleotides, the CDR3 is TGTGCCAGCAGCCAGTCAGACACTGAAGCTTTCTTT. This encodes CASSQSDTEAFF. Combining the CDR3 with reference TRBV11-2 and TRBJ1-1 gives the whole variable domain EAGVAQSPRYKIIEKRQSVAFWCNPISGHATLYWYQQILGQGPKLLIQFQNNGVVDDSQLPKDRFSAERLKGVDSTLKIQPAKLEDSAVYLCASSQSDTEAFFGQGTRLTVV.

The chain uses TRBV27 and TRBJ1-1; D is unclear. This CDR3 spans 11 amino acids. The germline V gene encodes CDR1 MNHEY and CDR2 SMNVEV (reference sequence). Trimming pared 3 bases from V and 14 bases from J, leaving 13 bases between. Here the CDR3 DNA reads TGTGCCAGCAGTTTGGCCAGAAGCAGCTTCTTT. Translation gives CASSLARSSFF.

J is TRBJ1-2 and V is TRBV7-9; D is uncertain. The germline V gene has CDR1 SEHNR and CDR2 FQNEAQ (reference sequence). Trimming left V 5 bases short and J 12 bases short, with 16 bases between. This CDR3 region has 12 residues. Here the CDR3 reads CASSPDGPGHTF. CDR3 DNA sequence: TGTGCCAGCAGCCCGGACGGGCCGGGCCACACCTTC.

V is TRBV5-4 and J is TRBJ2-1; D not resolved. This CDR3 comprises 13 residues. The germline CDR1 and CDR2 sequences are SGHNT and YYREEE (reference sequence). The germline V and J ends were trimmed by 2 bases and 8 bases, with 11 bases remaining between them. CDR3 coding DNA: TGTGCCAGCAGCTTCAGGTCCAGGCATGAGCAGTTCTTC. It translates to CASSFRSRHEQFF.

The chain has TRBV2 and TRBJ2-5; no reliable D call. The CDR3 runs 15 residues. The germline gives CDR1 SNHLY, CDR2 FYNNEI. Trimming took off 1 base at V and 4 bases at J, with 13 bases between the two ends. The CDR3 sequence is CASSEVGRRAETQYF. CDR3 bases: TGTGCCAGCAGTGAAGTTGGACGCCGGGCAGAGACCCAGTACTTC.

Regarding this clone: This sample includes further DNA sequences coding for the same CDR3. The chain is built from TRBV7-7 and TRBJ2-1; D perhaps matches TRBD2 (6 bases). Per germline, CDR1 SSHAT and CDR2 FNYEAQ (reference sequence). V was trimmed by 0 bases and J by 6 bases, leaving 6 bases between them. This CDR3 comprises 13 residues. The CDR3 DNA sequence: TGTGCCAGCAGCTTAGCCGGGGGCAATGAGCAGTTCTTC. Translating gives CASSLAGGNEQFF.

The chain couples TRBV6-6 to TRBJ1-4; 7 bases line up with TRBD1. CDR3 length: 14 residues. The V gene's germline CDR1 is MNHNY and CDR2 SVGAGI (reference sequence). Trimming took 6 bases from V and 4 from J; bases not matched to a gene: 5. The CDR3 DNA is TGTGCCAGCAGGCAGGGGGGTAATAATGAAAAACTGTTTTTT. It encodes CASRQGGNNEKLFF.

The chain combines TRBV6-5 with TRBJ1-1; D remains unclear. This CDR3 region has 14 residues. The V gene lost 8 bases and the J gene lost 7 bases, with 20 bases spanning the gap. Germline V gives CDR1 MNHEY, CDR2 SVGAGI. CDR3 coding DNA: TGTGCCAGCCGATCCTGGGAGGGAACGGATGAAGCTTTCTTT. Its translation: CASRSWEGTDEAFF.

The genes are TRBV7-9 and TRBJ2-5, with D hard to call. The germline gives CDR1 SEHNR, CDR2 FQNEAQ (reference sequence). The CDR3 covers 14 residues. V shed 3 bases and J shed 2 bases, with 10 bases lying between them. CDR3 residues: CASSFLSNQETQYF. As DNA, the CDR3 is TGTGCCAGCAGCTTCCTAAGCAATCAAGAGACCCAGTACTTC.

This rearrangement joins TRBV25-1 to TRBJ1-2, with TRBD1 matching over 9 bases. With V trimmed by 3 bases and J by 3 bases, 14 bases remained unmatched. Per the germline V gene, CDR1 is MGHDK and CDR2 is SYGVNS. This CDR3 comprises 18 residues. The CDR3, as DNA: TGTGCCAGCAGTGACCACCTAAAGGGACAGGGAGGTGACTATGGCTACACCTTC. It codes for CASSDHLKGQGGDYGYTF.

V is TRBV7-3 and J is TRBJ2-2, with D perhaps matching TRBD2 (5 bases). V was shortened by 5 bases and J by 2 bases, with 12 bases between the two germline ends. CDR1 is SGHTA, CDR2 FQGTGA, per germline. There are 15 residues in the CDR3. Here the CDR3 DNA reads TGTGCCAGCAGCCTGGACGGGATCAACACCGGGGAGCTGTTTTTT. As protein: CASSLDGINTGELFF.

This chain connects TRBV10-3 to TRBJ1-1, with 7 nucleotides matching TRBD1. This CDR3 comprises 15 residues. Trimming took 0 bases from V and 11 from J; bases not matched to a gene: 12. CDR1 and CDR2 (germline): ENHRY, SYGVKD. The CDR3: CAISESRTGTQKAFF. CDR3 coding DNA: TGTGCCATCAGTGAGTCGAGGACAGGTACACAGAAGGCTTTCTTT.

The CDR3, as DNA: TGTGCCAGCAGCTTCACCCCCGGTGAGGCCCAGTATTTT. Protein: CASSFTPGEAQYF. This sequence joins TRBV7-3 and TRBJ2-3; no reliable D call. The CDR3 sequence is 13 residues long. The V and J ends lost 3 bases and 12 bases respectively, with 16 bases between them. Per the germline V gene, CDR1 is SGHTA and CDR2 is FQGTGA.

This clone was found once. The V gene is TRBV6-5, the J gene TRBJ1-1; 7 bases agree with TRBD1. V was pared by 6 bases and J by 2 bases, with 9 bases of the junction left unmatched. The germline gives CDR1 MNHEY, CDR2 SVGAGI. The length of the CDR3 is 15 residues. CDR3 bases: TGTGCCAGCAGGCTCCCGGGACAGCCAAACACTGAAGCTTTCTTT. Amino acids: CASRLPGQPNTEAFF.